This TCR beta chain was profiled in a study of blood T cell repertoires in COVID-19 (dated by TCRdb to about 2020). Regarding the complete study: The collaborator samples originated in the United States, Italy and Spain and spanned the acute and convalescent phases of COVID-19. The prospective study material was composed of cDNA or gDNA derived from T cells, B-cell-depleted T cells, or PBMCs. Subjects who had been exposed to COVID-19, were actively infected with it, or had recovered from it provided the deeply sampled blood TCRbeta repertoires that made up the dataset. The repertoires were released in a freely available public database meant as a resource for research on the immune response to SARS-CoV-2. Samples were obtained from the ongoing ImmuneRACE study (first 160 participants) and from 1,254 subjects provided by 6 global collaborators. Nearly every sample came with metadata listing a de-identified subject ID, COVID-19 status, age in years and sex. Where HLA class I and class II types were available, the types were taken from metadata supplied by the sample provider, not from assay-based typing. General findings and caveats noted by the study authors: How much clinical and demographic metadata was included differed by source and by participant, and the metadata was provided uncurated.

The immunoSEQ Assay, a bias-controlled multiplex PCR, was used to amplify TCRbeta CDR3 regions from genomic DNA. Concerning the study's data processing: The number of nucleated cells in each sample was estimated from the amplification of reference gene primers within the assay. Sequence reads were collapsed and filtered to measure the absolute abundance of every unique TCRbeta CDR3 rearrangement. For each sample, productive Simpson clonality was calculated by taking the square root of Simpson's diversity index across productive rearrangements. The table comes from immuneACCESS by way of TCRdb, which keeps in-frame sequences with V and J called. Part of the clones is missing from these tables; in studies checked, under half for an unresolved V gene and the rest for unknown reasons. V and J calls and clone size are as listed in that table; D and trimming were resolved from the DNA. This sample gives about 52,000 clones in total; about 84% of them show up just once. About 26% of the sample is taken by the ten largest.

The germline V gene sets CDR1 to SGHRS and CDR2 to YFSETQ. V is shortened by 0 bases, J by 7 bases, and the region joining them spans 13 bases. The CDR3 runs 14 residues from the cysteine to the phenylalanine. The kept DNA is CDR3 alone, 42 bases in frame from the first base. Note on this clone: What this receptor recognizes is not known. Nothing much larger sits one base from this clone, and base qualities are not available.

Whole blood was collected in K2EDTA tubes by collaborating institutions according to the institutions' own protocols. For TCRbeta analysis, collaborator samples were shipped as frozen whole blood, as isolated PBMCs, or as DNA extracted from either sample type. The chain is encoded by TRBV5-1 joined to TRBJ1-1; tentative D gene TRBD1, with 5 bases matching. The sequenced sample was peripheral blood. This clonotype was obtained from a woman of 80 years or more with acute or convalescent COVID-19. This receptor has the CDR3 CASSLEGPRIEAFF. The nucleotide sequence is TGCGCCAGCAGCTTGGAGGGGCCTAGAATTGAAGCTTTCTTT.